One sample yielded the 22 T cell receptor beta chains listed below, sequenced in a study of CD8+ T cells in alopecia areata. The authors extracted RNA and reverse transcribed it into cDNA as the sequencing template. Profiled with immunoSEQ multiplex PCR; TCRdb holds only in-frame clones, not every one. This set yields about 270,000 clones and no singletons; the top ten hold roughly 1.2%. Combined cutaneous lymph node cells underwent sorting by CD4, CD8alpha, NKG2D, NKG2ACE and additional markers. The sequencing sample was made of CD4+ T cells sorted from a lymph node. The source of these receptors is a C3H/HeJ mouse with alopecia areata. The MHC haplotype recorded for the strain is H2-k.

A note on this clone: Gene labels here are mouse ones. Read data end 4 residues before the CDR3 end; the end is taken from the germline J gene. Other DNA sequences within the sample encode an identical CDR3. The chain joins TRBV13-2 to TRBJ2-7; 8 bases are shared with TRBD2. V lost 0 bases, J lost 2 bases, and 1 base stayed unmatched. The CDR3 consists of 14 residues. The germline V gene has CDR1 NNHNN and CDR2 SYGAGS (reference sequence). The covered CDR3 bases are TGTGCCAGCGGTGATGCCTGGGGGGCCTAT. Protein sequence: CASGDAWGAY. The complete CDR3 reads CASGDAWGAYEQYF.

Note on this clone: These gene names are mouse names. The read terminates 4 residues before the CDR3 end, so the remaining end is supplied by the germline J gene. The sample has other DNA sequences that encode this CDR3 too. This chain uses TRBV13-1 with TRBJ2-3, with D perhaps matching TRBD2 (6 bases). In germline, CDR1 is NSHNY, CDR2 SYGAGN. V was shortened by 4 bases and J by 1 base, with 7 bases between the two germline ends. The CDR3 is 13 amino acids. The sequenced part of the CDR3 DNA is TGTGCCAGCAGTCCTGGGGGTGCAGAA. Amino acid sequence: CASSPGGAE. The whole CDR3 reads CASSPGGAETLYF.

This clone was seen only a few times. Any gene name here is a mouse gene name. The read halts 4 residues ahead of the CDR3 end, with the missing end drawn from the germline J gene. In the same sample, other DNA sequences code for this CDR3. This sequence joins TRBV19 and TRBJ2-1, with no clear D. The CDR3 loop spans 13 amino acids. CDR1 and CDR2 from the germline V gene are FNHDT and SITEND (reference sequence). V was clipped by 1 base and J by 4 bases, with 6 bases between them. The sequenced CDR3 bases are TGTGCCAGCAGTATACACAATTATGCT. Its protein is CASSIHNYA. In full, the CDR3 is CASSIHNYAEQFF. The full variable domain, with the rest looked up from reference TRBV19 and TRBJ2-1, is GGIITQTPKFLIGQEGQKLTLKCQQNFNHDTMYWYRQDSGKGLRLIYYSITENDLQKGDLSEGYDASREKKSSFSLTVTSAQKNEMAVFLCASSIHNYAEQFFGPGTRLTVL.

In the case of this clone: These gene names are mouse names. The read stops 4 residues short of the end of the CDR3; the missing end is completed from the germline J gene. The gene calls are TRBV5 and TRBJ2-7; possibly TRBD1 for D (5 bases). Between the trimmed V and J ends, which lost 0 bases and 3 bases, there was a span of 9 bases. This CDR3 region has 14 residues. Germline V gene sequence: CDR1 LGHNA, CDR2 YNLKQL (reference sequence). The CDR3: CASSQERGVYEQYF. CDR3 DNA, as far as it was read: TGTGCCAGCAGCCAAGAAAGAGGGGTCTAT.

Concerning this clone itself: Genes here carry mouse names. The missing CDR3 end, 4 residues past where the read stops, is filled in from the germline J gene. The J gene is TRBJ1-1, the V gene TRBV1, with 7 bases lining up with TRBD1. The germline CDR1 and CDR2 sequences are NSQYPW and LRSPGD (reference sequence). This CDR3 is 14 amino acids long. The CDR3 spells CTCSGGQPSAEVFF. CDR3 bases read: TGCACCTGCAGTGGGGGACAGCCCTCTGCA.

About this clone: The germline and genes are mouse ones. Incomplete CDR3 DNA: TGTGCCAGCAGCCAAGATAGCAGAAACACA. This translates into CASSQDSRNT. The entire CDR3 is CASSQDSRNTEVFF. This sequence joins TRBV5 and TRBJ1-1, with unresolved D. The sequence runs out 4 residues before the end of the CDR3; the remainder is reconstructed from the germline J gene. V was clipped by 0 bases and J by 1 base, with 6 bases between them. The germline gives CDR1 LGHNA, CDR2 YNLKQL (reference sequence). This CDR3 has 14 amino acids.

This clone appeared a few times. The listed genes are named as in mouse. The CDR3 end is not reached by the read, which stops 4 residues before it; the germline J gene fills it in. V usage is TRBV19 and J usage is TRBJ2-4; perhaps TRBD1 as D (6 bases). Trimming pared 4 bases from V and 0 bases from J, leaving 12 bases between. Germline CDR1 FNHDT, CDR2 SITEND (reference sequence). The CDR3 runs 15 residues. The CDR3 DNA, read in part, is TGTGCCAGCAGTCCAGGGACAACTAGTCAAAAC. Its protein is CASSPGTTSQN. The entire CDR3 is CASSPGTTSQNTLYF.

This clone occurred a few times. Gene names and germline refer to mouse. The read stops 4 residues short of the end of the CDR3; the missing end is completed from the germline J gene. The chain recombines TRBV17 with TRBJ1-1; D is uncertain. V was cut by 0 bases and J by 4 bases, with 9 bases left in between. Germline CDR1 is MNHDT and CDR2 is YYDKIL. This CDR3 is built from 14 residues. Incomplete CDR3 DNA: TGTGCTAGCAGTAGAGATGCAGGCCTCACA. Protein sequence: CASSRDAGLT. The full CDR3 sequence reads CASSRDAGLTEVFF.

This clone has more than one count but fewer than ten. Gene names and germline match the mouse. The CDR3 end is not reached by the read, which stops 4 residues before it; the germline J gene fills it in. The rearrangement links TRBV29 to TRBJ2-3; TRBD1 is a possible D gene (6 bases). Between the trimmed V and J ends, which lost 5 bases and 2 bases, there was a span of 8 bases. The V gene's germline CDR1 is MSHET and CDR2 SYDVDS. CDR3 length: 13 amino acids. CDR3 region: CASSRDNAETLYF. The part of the CDR3 DNA that was read is TGTGCTAGCAGTCGGGACAATGCAGAA.

Concerning this clone: The genes and germline here are from mouse. The observed sequence ends 4 residues before the CDR3 terminus, with the missing tail filled in from the germline J gene. The chain is built from TRBV1 and TRBJ1-1; tentative D call: TRBD1 (6 bases). The CDR3 has 14 residues. The ends were cut back, 1 base at V and 3 bases at J, with 9 bases in the middle. Germline CDR1 reads NSQYPW; CDR2 reads LRSPGD (reference sequence). This CDR3 is CTCSAVAGDTEVFF. The DNA read from the CDR3 is TGCACCTGCAGTGCAGTGGCAGGGGACACA.

To note about this clone: The gene names given are mouse names. The CDR3 end falls 4 residues outside the read, so it is completed with the germline J gene. The rearrangement links TRBV13-1 to TRBJ2-5, with TRBD1 matching over 8 bases. CDR1 is NSHNY and CDR2 is SYGAGN in the germline V gene. The CDR3 totals 14 residues. The ends lost 3 bases at V and 1 base at J; junction bases unmatched: 1. The covered CDR3 bases are TGTGCCAGCAGTGTCAGGGGGCACCAAGAC. It is translated as CASSVRGHQD. The whole CDR3 sequence reads CASSVRGHQDTQYF.

For this clone: A much larger clone lies one base from this, so it may be a read error. The gene names here belong to mouse. CDR3 amino acids: CASSTRDSSYEQYF. The CDR3 DNA, read in part, is TGTGCCAGCAGCACCCGGGACAGCTCCTAT. This sequence joins TRBV4 and TRBJ2-7, with TRBD1 matching over 7 bases. The CDR3 goes on 4 residues after the read ends, and that part is filled in from the germline J gene. Germline CDR1 is LGHDT and CDR2 is YNNKQL (reference sequence). The CDR3 is 14 residues long. V shed 5 bases, J shed 0 bases, and the junction held 4 bases outside the gene matches.

This clone has just a few counts. Genes and germline come from the mouse. CDR3 in amino acids: CASSGLGGDAEQFF. The sequenced part of the CDR3 DNA is TGTGCCAGCAGTGGACTGGGGGGGGATGCT. This chain uses TRBV13-1 with TRBJ2-1, with TRBD2 identical over 11 bases. Read sequence stops 4 residues before the CDR3 end, and the germline J gene provides the missing end. CDR1 NSHNY and CDR2 SYGAGN come from the germline V gene. The CDR3 runs to 14 residues. J was trimmed by 5 bases and V by 3 bases; bases with no gene match: 1.

A note on this clone: The gene symbols are mouse symbols. Read sequence stops 4 residues before the CDR3 end, and the germline J gene provides the missing end. V gene TRBV14 combines with J gene TRBJ2-5; 10 nucleotides agree with TRBD1. V lost 5 bases and J lost 0; bases outside the gene matches: 3. The V gene's germline CDR1 is SGHDT and CDR2 FRDEAV. The CDR3 covers 15 residues. The CDR3 DNA, read in part, is TGTGCCAGCAGAGGACAGGGGGATAACCAAGAC. Translation gives CASRGQGDNQD. The CDR3 reads in full as CASRGQGDNQDTQYF.

With regard to this clone: Genes here carry mouse names. The read halts 4 residues ahead of the CDR3 end, with the missing end drawn from the germline J gene. The gene calls are TRBV13-3 and TRBJ2-2, with D perhaps matching TRBD2 (7 bases). This CDR3 is built from 15 residues. The V end lost 5 bases, the J end lost 1 base, and 12 bases lay between the germline ends. Germline-derived CDR1 and CDR2 are NNHDY and SYVADS. The sequenced part of the CDR3 DNA is TGTGCCAGCAGCGAGGGGGGCTTAAACACCGGG. Its protein product is CASSEGGLNTG. The complete CDR3 reads CASSEGGLNTGQLYF.

This clone has more than one count but fewer than ten. The gene symbols are mouse symbols. The read is 4 residues too short to cover the CDR3 end, so that end is filled in from the germline J gene. The sample contains more than one DNA sequence encoding this CDR3. The chain links TRBV19 to TRBJ2-1, with 12 positions matching TRBD1. CDR1 is FNHDT, CDR2 SITEND, per germline (reference sequence). The CDR3 runs 15 residues. Losses at the gene ends were 5 bases for V and 6 bases for J; bases not matched to a gene: 6. CDR3 in amino acids: CASSPRDRGRAEQFF. CDR3 bases read: TGTGCCAGCAGCCCCCGGGACAGGGGGCGTGCT.

Details on this clone: Gene names denote mouse genes. The DNA ends 4 residues before the CDR3 does, and the rest of the CDR3 is filled in from the germline J gene. The chain combines TRBV1 with TRBJ2-5, with a possible D match to TRBD2 (6 bases). The CDR3 is 13 amino acids. Germline lookup yields CDR1 NSQYPW and CDR2 LRSPGD (reference sequence). The CDR3 spells CTCRLGFRDTQYF. The CDR3 DNA, read in part, is TGCACCTGCAGGCTGGGGTTTCGGGAC.

In this sample, this clone turned up a few times. Each gene name is a mouse one. The sequenced fragment ends 4 residues before the CDR3 boundary, so the rest is inferred from the germline J gene. The chain uses TRBV31 and TRBJ2-4; TRBD2 might be the D (7 bases). Germline-derived CDR1 and CDR2 are GKSSPN and SITVG. The V end was cut by 4 bases, the J end by 0 bases, with 11 bases between. The CDR3 is made up of 14 amino acids. The CDR3 bases that were read are TGTGCCTGGACCCTGGGGGCTAGTCAAAAC. As protein: CAWTLGASQN. The complete CDR3 sequence is CAWTLGASQNTLYF.

With regard to this clone: Any gene name here is a mouse gene name. The CDR3 end falls 4 residues outside the read, so it is completed with the germline J gene. The chain couples TRBV13-2 to TRBJ1-1; 12 nucleotides agree with TRBD1. The V gene's germline CDR1 is NNHNN and CDR2 SYGAGS (reference sequence). This CDR3 region has 15 residues. CDR3 protein: CASGDAGTGGREVFF. CDR3 DNA (partial): TGTGCCAGCGGTGATGCAGGGACAGGGGGCCGA.

To note about this clone: The listed genes are named as in mouse. Other DNA sequences from this sample encode an identical CDR3 as well. CDR3 DNA, as far as it was read: TGTGCCAGCTCTCTCGTTGGGGGTAGTCAAAAC. This codes for CASSLVGGSQN. The entire CDR3 protein reads CASSLVGGSQNTLYF. The chain combines TRBV12-1 with TRBJ2-4; maybe TRBD2 (6 bases). The read halts 4 residues ahead of the CDR3 end, with the missing end drawn from the germline J gene. This CDR3 spans 15 amino acids. Germline assignment: CDR1 SGHSN and CDR2 HYEKVE. V was clipped by 0 bases and J by 0 bases, with 9 bases between them. The whole variable domain, filled in from reference TRBV12-1 and TRBJ2-4, reads DSGVVQSPRHIIKEKGGRSVLTCIPISGHSNVVWYQQTLGKELKFLIQHYEKVERDKGFLPSRFSVQQFDDYHSEMNMSALELEDSAMYFCASSLVGGSQNTLYFGAGTRLSVL.

This clone was seen more than once but under ten times. Gene names denote mouse genes. The CDR3 end is not reached by the read, which stops 4 residues before it; the germline J gene fills it in. The V gene is TRBV19, the J gene TRBJ2-3; weak D call: TRBD1 (6 bases). This CDR3 spans 15 amino acids. Trimming shortened V by 3 bases and J by 0 bases, and 11 bases separated the two germline ends. CDR1 and CDR2 (germline): FNHDT, SITEND (reference sequence). Partial CDR3 DNA: TGTGCCAGCAGTAAGCAGGGGTCTAGTGCAGAA. Translated, it gives CASSKQGSSAE. The CDR3, in full, reads CASSKQGSSAETLYF.

This clone was observed a handful of times. Mouse gene names apply. The read terminates 4 residues ahead of where the CDR3 ends, so the germline J gene completes it. The rearrangement links TRBV19 to TRBJ2-5; D not certain. Trimming took 1 base from V and 0 from J, leaving 6 bases between them. This CDR3 comprises 14 residues. Germline V lookup: CDR1 FNHDT, CDR2 SITEND (reference sequence). The CDR3 spells CASSIQVNQDTQYF. CDR3 bases read: TGTGCCAGCAGTATACAGGTTAACCAAGAC. Full variable domain (missing parts from reference TRBV19 and TRBJ2-5): GGIITQTPKFLIGQEGQKLTLKCQQNFNHDTMYWYRQDSGKGLRLIYYSITENDLQKGDLSEGYDASREKKSSFSLTVTSAQKNEMAVFLCASSIQVNQDTQYFGPGTRLLVL.